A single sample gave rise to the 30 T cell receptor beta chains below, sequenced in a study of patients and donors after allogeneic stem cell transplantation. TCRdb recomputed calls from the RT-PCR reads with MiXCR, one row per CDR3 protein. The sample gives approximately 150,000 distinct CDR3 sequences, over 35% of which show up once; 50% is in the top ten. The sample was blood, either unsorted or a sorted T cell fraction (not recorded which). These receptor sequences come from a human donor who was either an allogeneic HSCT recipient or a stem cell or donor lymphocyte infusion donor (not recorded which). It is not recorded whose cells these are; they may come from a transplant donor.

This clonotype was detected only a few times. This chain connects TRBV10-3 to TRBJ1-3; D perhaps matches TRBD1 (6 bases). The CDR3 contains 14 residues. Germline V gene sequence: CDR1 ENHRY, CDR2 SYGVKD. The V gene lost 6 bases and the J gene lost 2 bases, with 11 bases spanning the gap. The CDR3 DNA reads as TGTGCCATCAGGGGACAAGTAGCTGGAAACACCATATATTTT. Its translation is CAIRGQVAGNTIYF.

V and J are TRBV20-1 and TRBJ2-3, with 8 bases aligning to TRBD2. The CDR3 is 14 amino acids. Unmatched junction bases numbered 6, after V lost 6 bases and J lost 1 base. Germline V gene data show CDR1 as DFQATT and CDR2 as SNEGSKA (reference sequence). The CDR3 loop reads CSAGGGPRTDTQYF. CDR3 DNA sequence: TGCAGTGCCGGCGGGGGGCCGCGCACAGATACGCAGTATTTT.

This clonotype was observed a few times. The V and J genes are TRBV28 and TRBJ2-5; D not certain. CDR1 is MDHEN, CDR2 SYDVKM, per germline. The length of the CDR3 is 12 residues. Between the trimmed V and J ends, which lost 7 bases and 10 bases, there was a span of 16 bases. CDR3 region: CASMESFLNQYF. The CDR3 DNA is TGTGCCAGCATGGAGTCATTTTTAAACCAGTACTTC.

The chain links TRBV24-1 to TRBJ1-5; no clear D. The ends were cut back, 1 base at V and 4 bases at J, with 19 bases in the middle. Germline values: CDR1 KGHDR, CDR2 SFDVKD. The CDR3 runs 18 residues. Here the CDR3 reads CATSDFEGREGGNQPQHF. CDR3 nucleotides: TGTGCCACCAGTGATTTTGAAGGACGAGAGGGCGGGAATCAGCCCCAGCATTTT.

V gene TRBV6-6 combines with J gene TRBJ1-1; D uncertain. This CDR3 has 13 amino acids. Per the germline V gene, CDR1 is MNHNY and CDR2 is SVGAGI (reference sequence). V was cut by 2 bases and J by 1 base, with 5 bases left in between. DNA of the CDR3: TGTGCCAGCAGTTACCTTCAGAACACTGAAGCTTTCTTT. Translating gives CASSYLQNTEAFF.

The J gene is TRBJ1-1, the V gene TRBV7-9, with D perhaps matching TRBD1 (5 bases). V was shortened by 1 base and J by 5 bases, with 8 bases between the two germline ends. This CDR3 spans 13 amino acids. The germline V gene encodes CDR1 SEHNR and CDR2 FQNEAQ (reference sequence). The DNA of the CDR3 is TGTGCCAGCAGCTTAGATGGGGGAACTGAAGCTTTCTTT. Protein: CASSLDGGTEAFF.

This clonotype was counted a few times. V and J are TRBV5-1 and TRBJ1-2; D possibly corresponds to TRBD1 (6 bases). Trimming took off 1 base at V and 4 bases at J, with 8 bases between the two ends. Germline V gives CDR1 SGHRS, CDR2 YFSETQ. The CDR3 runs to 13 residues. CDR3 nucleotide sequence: TGCGCCAGCAGCTTGTCAGGGGTCTATGGCTACACCTTC. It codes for CASSLSGVYGYTF.

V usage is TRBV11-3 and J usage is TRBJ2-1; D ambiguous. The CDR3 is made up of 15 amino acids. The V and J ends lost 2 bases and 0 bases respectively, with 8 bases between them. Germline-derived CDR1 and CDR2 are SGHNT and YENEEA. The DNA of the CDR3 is TGTGCCAGCAGCTTAACCGAGAGCTCCTACAATGAGCAGTTCTTC. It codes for CASSLTESSYNEQFF.

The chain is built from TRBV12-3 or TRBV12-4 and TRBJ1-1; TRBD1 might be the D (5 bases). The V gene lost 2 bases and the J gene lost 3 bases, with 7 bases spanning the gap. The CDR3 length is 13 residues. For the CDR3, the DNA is TGTGCCAGCAGTTTAACGGGACACACTGAAGCTTTCTTT. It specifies CASSLTGHTEAFF.

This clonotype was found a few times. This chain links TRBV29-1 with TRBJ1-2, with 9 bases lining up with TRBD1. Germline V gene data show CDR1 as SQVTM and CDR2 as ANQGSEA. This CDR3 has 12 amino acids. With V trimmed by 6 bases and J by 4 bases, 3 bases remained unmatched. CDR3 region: CSVETGGYGYTF. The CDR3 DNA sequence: TGCAGCGTAGAGACAGGGGGCTATGGCTACACCTTC.

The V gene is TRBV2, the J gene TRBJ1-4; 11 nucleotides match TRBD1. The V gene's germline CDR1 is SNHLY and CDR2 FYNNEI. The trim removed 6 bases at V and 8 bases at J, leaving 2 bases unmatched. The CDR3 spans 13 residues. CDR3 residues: CASRGTGGEKLFF. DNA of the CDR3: TGTGCCAGCAGGGGGACAGGGGGGGAAAAACTGTTTTTT. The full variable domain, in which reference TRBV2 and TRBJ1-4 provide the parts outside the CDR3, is EPEVTQTPSHQVTQMGQEVILRCVPISNHLYFYWYRQILGQKVEFLVSFYNNEISEKSEIFDDQFSVERPDGSNFTLKIRSTKLEDSAMYFCASRGTGGEKLFFGSGTQLSVL.

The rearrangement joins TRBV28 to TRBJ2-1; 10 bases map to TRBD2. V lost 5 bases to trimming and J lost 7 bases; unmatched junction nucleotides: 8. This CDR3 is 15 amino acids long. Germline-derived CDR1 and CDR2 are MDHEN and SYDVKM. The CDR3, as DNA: TGTGCCAGCAGTATAACCGGGACTAGCGTTAATGAGCAGTTCTTC. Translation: CASSITGTSVNEQFF. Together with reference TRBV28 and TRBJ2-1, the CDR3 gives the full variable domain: DVKVTQSSRYLVKRTGEKVFLECVQDMDHENMFWYRQDPGLGLRLIYFSYDVKMKEKGDIPEGYSVSREKKERFSLILESASTNQTSMYLCASSITGTSVNEQFFGPGTRLTVL.

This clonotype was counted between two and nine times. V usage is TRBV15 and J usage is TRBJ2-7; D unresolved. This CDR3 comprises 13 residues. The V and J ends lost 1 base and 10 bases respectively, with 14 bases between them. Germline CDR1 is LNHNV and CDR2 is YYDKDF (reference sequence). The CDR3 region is CATSRVQGLEQYF. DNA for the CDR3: TGTGCCACCAGCAGAGTTCAAGGGCTGGAACAGTACTTC.

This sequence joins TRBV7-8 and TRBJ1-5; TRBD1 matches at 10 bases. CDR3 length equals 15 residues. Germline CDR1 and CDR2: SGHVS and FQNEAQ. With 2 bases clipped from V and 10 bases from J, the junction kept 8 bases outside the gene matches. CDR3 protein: CASSLRRDRGFPQHF. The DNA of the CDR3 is TGTGCCAGCAGCTTAAGGCGGGACAGGGGATTTCCCCAGCATTTT.

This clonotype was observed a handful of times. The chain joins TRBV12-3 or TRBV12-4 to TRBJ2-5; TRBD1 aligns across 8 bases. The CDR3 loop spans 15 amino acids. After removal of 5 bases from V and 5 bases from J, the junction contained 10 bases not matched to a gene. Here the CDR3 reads CASSPRTGYTETQYF. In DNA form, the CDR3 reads TGTGCCAGCAGTCCCCGGACAGGGTATACGGAGACCCAGTACTTC.

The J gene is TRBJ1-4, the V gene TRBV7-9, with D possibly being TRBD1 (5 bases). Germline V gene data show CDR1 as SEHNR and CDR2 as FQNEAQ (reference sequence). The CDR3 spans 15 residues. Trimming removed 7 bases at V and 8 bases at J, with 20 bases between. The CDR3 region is CASNDWRGFGEKLFF. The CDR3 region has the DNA TGTGCCAGCAACGACTGGAGGGGATTTGGCGAAAAACTGTTTTTT. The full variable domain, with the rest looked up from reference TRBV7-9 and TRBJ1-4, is DTGVSQNPRHKITKRGQNVTFRCDPISEHNRLYWYRQTLGQGPEFLTYFQNEAQLEKSRLLSDRFSAERPKGSFSTLEIQRTEQGDSAMYLCASNDWRGFGEKLFFGSGTQLSVL.

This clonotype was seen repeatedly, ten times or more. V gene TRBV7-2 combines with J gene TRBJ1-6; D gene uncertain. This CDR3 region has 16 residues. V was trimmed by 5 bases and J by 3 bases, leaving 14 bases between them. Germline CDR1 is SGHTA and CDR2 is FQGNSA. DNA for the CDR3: TGTGCCAGCAGCCCACCAACTGTTAACTATAATTCACCCCTCCACTTT. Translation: CASSPPTVNYNSPLHF.

CDR3 DNA: TGTGCCAGCAGCTCCAACCCGGGACTAGCGGGGGGGGTTGAGCAGTTCTTC. Translating gives CASSSNPGLAGGVEQFF. The genes are TRBV11-2 and TRBJ2-1, with 16 bases fitting TRBD2. The germline V gene encodes CDR1 SGHAT and CDR2 FQNNGV. V was clipped by 4 bases and J by 9 bases; unmatched bases: 9. CDR3 length: 17 residues.

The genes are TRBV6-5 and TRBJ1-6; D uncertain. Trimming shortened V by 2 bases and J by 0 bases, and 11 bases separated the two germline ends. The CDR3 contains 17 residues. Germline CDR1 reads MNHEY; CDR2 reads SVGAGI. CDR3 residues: CASSYRTGRSYNSPLHF. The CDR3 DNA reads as TGTGCCAGCAGTTACAGGACGGGCCGCTCCTATAATTCACCCCTCCACTTT.

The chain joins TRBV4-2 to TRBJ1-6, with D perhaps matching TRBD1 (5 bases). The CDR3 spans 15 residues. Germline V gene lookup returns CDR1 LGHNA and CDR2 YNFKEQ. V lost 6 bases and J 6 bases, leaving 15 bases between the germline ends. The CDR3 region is CASSKAGTINSPLHF. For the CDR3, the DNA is TGTGCCAGCAGTAAAGCAGGGACGATTAATTCACCCCTCCACTTT.

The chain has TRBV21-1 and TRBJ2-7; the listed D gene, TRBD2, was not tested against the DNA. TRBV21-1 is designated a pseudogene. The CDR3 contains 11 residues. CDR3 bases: TGTGCCGGAGGGGAGATCCTGAGGCAGTACGTC. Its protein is CAGGEILRQYV.

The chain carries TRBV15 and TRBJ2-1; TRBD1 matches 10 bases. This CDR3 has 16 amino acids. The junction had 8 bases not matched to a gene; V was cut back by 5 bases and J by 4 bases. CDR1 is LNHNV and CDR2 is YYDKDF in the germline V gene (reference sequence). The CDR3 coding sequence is TGTGCCACCAGCGCAGCCGGGACAGGGGTTTACAATGAGCAGTTCTTC. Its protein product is CATSAAGTGVYNEQFF.

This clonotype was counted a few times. The CDR3 is CASSVGGTGGMEGTEAFF. Here the CDR3 DNA reads TGTGCCAGCAGCGTAGGAGGAACAGGGGGAATGGAGGGCACTGAAGCTTTCTTT. J is TRBJ1-1 and V is TRBV9; 8 bases are shared with TRBD1. Germline trimming cut 0 bases from V and 4 bases from J; bases unmatched to any gene: 14. CDR1 and CDR2 from the germline V gene are SGDLS and YYNGEE. This CDR3 contains 18 residues. The whole variable domain, filled in from reference TRBV9 and TRBJ1-1, reads DSGVTQTPKHLITATGQRVTLRCSPRSGDLSVYWYQQSLDQGLQFLIQYYNGEERAKGNILERFSAQQFPDLHSELNLSSLELGDSALYFCASSVGGTGGMEGTEAFFGQGTRLTVV.

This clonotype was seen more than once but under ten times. The CDR3 nucleotides read TGTGCCAGCAGCGCCCAATGGACACGCGGGGAGCTGTTTTTT. Amino acids: CASSAQWTRGELFF. The rearrangement uses TRBV9 and TRBJ2-2; tentative D call: TRBD1 (5 bases). Trimming removed 3 bases at V and 7 bases at J, with 13 bases between. Germline values: CDR1 SGDLS, CDR2 YYNGEE. The length of the CDR3 is 14 residues.

CDR3: CASSYGTAQETQYF. For the CDR3, the DNA is TGTGCCAGCAGTTACGGGACAGCCCAAGAGACCCAGTACTTC. The J gene is TRBJ2-5, the V gene TRBV6-5, with 7 bases fitting TRBD1. CDR1 is MNHEY, CDR2 SVGAGI, per germline. V lost 2 bases to trimming and J lost 1 base; unmatched junction nucleotides: 1. The CDR3 sequence is 14 residues long.

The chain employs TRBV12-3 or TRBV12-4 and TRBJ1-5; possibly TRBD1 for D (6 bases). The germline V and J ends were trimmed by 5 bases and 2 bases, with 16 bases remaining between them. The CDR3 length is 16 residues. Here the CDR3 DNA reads TGTGCCAGCAGTACCCAACAGGGTTGGGGCAATCAGCCCCAGCATTTT. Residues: CASSTQQGWGNQPQHF.

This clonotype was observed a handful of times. CDR3 amino acids: CASFKVDEQFF. The CDR3 nucleotides read TGTGCCAGCTTTAAGGTAGATGAGCAGTTCTTC. The V gene is TRBV2, the J gene TRBJ2-1; D call uncertain. This CDR3 contains 11 residues. Trimming stripped 8 bases from V and 8 bases from J, with 10 bases between. The germline CDR1 and CDR2 sequences are SNHLY and FYNNEI.

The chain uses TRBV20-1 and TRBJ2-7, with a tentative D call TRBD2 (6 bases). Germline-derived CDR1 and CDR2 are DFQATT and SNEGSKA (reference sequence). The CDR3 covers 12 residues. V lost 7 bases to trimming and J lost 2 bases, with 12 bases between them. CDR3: CSVGRGPYEQYF. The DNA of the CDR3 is TGCAGTGTAGGGCGGGGCCCCTACGAGCAGTACTTC.

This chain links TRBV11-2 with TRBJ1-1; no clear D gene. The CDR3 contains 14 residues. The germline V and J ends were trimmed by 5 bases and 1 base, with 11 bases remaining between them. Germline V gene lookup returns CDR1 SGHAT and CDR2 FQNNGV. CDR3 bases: TGTGCCAGCAGCCTACCGGGCGAGAACACTGAAGCTTTCTTT. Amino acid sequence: CASSLPGENTEAFF.

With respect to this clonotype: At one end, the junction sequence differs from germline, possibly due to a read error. The CDR3 DNA sequence: TGCAGTGCTAACGAGGAGAACACTGAAGTTTTCTTT. Translating gives CSANEENTEVFF. The chain employs TRBV20-1 and TRBJ1-1; D is unclear. Germline CDR1 and CDR2: DFQATT and SNEGSKA (reference sequence). The length of the CDR3 is 12 residues.